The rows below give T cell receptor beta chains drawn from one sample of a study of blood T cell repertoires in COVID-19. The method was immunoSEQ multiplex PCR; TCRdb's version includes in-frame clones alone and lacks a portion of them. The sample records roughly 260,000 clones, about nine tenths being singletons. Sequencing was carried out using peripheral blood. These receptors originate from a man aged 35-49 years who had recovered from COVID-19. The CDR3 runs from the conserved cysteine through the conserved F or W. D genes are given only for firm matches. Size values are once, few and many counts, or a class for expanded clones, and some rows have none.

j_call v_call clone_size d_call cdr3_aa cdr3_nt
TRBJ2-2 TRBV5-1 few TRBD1 CASSLLGQGSGELFF TGCGCCAGCAGCTTGTTAGGACAGGGGTCCGGGGAGCTGTTTTTT
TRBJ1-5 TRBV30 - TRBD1 CAWSTGGGEQPQHF TGTGCCTGGTCGACAGGGGGCGGGGAACAGCCCCAGCATTTT
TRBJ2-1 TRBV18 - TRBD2 CASSQALAGGKYNEQFF TGTGCCAGCTCCCAGGCGCTGGCGGGGGGGAAATACAATGAGCAGTTCTTC
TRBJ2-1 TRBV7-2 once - CASSLVQGSYNEQFF TGTGCCAGCAGCTTAGTACAGGGATCCTACAATGAGCAGTTCTTC
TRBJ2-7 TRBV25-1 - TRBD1 CASSQRTGPGEQYF TGTGCCAGCAGTCAGCGGACAGGACCAGGCGAGCAGTACTTC
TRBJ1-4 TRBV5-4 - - CASSTDRRTEKLFF TGTGCCAGCAGCACCGACAGGAGGACCGAAAAACTGTTTTTT
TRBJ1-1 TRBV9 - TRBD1 CASITRDRVIHAEAFF TGTGCCAGCATCACGCGGGACAGGGTCATCCACGCTGAAGCTTTCTTT
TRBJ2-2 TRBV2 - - CASSERSLPNTGELFF TGTGCCAGCAGTGAAAGATCGCTACCGAACACCGGGGAGCTGTTTTTT
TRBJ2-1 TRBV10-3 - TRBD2 CAIRTSGGLYNEQFF TGTGCCATCAGGACTAGCGGGGGTCTCTACAATGAGCAGTTCTTC
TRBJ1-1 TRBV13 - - CASSLGRTTEAFF TGTGCCAGCAGCCTCGGACGGACAACTGAAGCTTTCTTT
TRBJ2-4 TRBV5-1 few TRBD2 CASEPGLGEGIQYF TGCGCCAGCGAACCGGGACTAGGGGAGGGAATTCAGTACTTC
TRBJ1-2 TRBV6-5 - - CAAQGGNYGYTF TGTGCCGCCCAAGGGGGTAACTATGGCTACACCTTC
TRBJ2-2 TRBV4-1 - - CASSQEGEVTGELFF TGCGCCAGCAGCCAAGAAGGGGAAGTCACCGGGGAGCTGTTTTTT
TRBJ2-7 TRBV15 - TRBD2 CATSRGVRGSCLF TGTGCCACCAGCCGGGGGGTAAGGGGAAGCTGCCTCTTC
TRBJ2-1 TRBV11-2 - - CASSLVGGPNNEQFF TGTGCCAGCAGCTTGGTCGGGGGGCCGAACAATGAGCAGTTCTTC
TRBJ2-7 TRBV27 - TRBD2 CASSPKRDGTYEQYF TGTGCCAGCAGTCCCAAGCGGGATGGGACCTACGAGCAGTACTTC
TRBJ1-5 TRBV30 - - CAWSPITQGWLGPQHF TGTGCCTGGAGTCCGATAACCCAGGGGTGGTTAGGGCCCCAGCATTTT
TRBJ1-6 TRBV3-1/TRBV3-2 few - CASSQAATGYNSPLHF TGTGCCAGCAGCCAAGCGGCGACAGGATATAATTCACCCCTCCACTTT